This note documents a single TCR beta chain sequence. Its antigen is unidentified. These data are taken from a study of CD8+ T cells in alopecia areata. Germline CDR1 PRHDT, CDR2 FYEKMQ (reference sequence). This CDR3 has 16 residues. Trimming shortened V by 1 base and J by 0 bases, and 9 bases separated the two germline ends. Reverse transcribed after extraction, RNA yielded cDNA as the sequencing template. Sequencing used immunoSEQ multiplex PCR; TCRdb keeps in-frame clones, though not all of them. Of roughly 150,000 clones listed, less than 65% are singletons. General study results and limits: Scalp samples also yield sequences from resident alphabeta T cells of normal skin. Compared with mice, patients displayed less clear TCR sharing, possibly for HLA-related reasons. Lesional tissue from the scalp (especially in alopecia totalis/universalis) showed higher clonality than normal scalp.

The clonotype comes from a human donor in good health. V gene TRBV13 combines with J gene TRBJ2-2; maybe TRBD1 (5 bases). Sequenced: CD8+ T cells sorted from blood. CDR3 in DNA: TGTGCCAGCAGCTTAGCGGTACAGGCGAACACCGGGGAGCTGTTTTTT. This encodes CASSLAVQANTGELFF.